A single sample is the source of the 25 T cell receptor beta chains below, sequenced in a study of blood T cell repertoires in COVID-19. TCRdb keeps only in-frame clones here, not all; method: immunoSEQ multiplex PCR. The table lists just under 55,000 clones, approximately 91% of them singletons. The sequencing input was peripheral blood. These receptors all come from a man over 45 with acute or convalescent COVID-19.

A single count supports this clone. The chain carries TRBV19 and TRBJ1-2; a possible D gene is TRBD1 (5 bases). Germline V gene data show CDR1 as LNHDA and CDR2 as SQIVND (reference sequence). V was cut by 3 bases and J by 4 bases, with 9 bases left in between. This CDR3 region has 13 residues. The CDR3 coding sequence is TGTGCCAGTAGTATGAGGACATCCTATGGCTACACCTTC. It yields the protein CASSMRTSYGYTF.

V usage is TRBV24-1 and J usage is TRBJ1-4, with D possibly matching TRBD1 (6 bases). V lost 5 bases, J lost 0 bases, and 12 bases lay in between. Germline V gives CDR1 KGHDR, CDR2 SFDVKD. CDR3 length equals 16 residues. The CDR3 protein is CATSAVKGATNEKLFF. The DNA of the CDR3 is TGTGCCACCAGTGCCGTAAAGGGGGCAACTAATGAAAAACTGTTTTTT.

The chain recombines TRBV19 with TRBJ1-5; 10 positions agree with TRBD1. The V gene end was trimmed by 6 bases and the J gene end by 6 bases; junction bases not matched to a gene: 11. The CDR3 covers 16 residues. CDR1 LNHDA and CDR2 SQIVND come from the germline V gene (reference sequence). CDR3 bases: TGTGCCAGTAGCACCCGGACAGGGGGTTATCCTCAGCCCCAGCATTTT. Translating it yields CASSTRTGGYPQPQHF. Full variable domain (missing parts from reference TRBV19 and TRBJ1-5): DGGITQSPKYLFRKEGQNVTLSCEQNLNHDAMYWYRQDPGQGLRLIYYSQIVNDFQKGDIAEGYSVSREKKESFPLTVTSAQKNPTAFYLCASSTRTGGYPQPQHFGDGTRLSIL.

The genes are TRBV5-1 and TRBJ2-1, with D tentatively TRBD2 (8 bases). CDR1 and CDR2 from the germline V gene are SGHRS and YFSETQ. V was pared by 6 bases and J by 4 bases, with 17 bases between. The CDR3 contains 15 residues. The CDR3 DNA is TGCGCCAGCACCCCGGGAGGGGGCATGTACAATGAGCAGTTCTTC. Translating gives CASTPGGGMYNEQFF.

This clone was counted a few times. The chain uses TRBV20-1 and TRBJ2-3, with TRBD2 identical over 12 bases. The junction had 14 bases not matched to a gene; V was cut back by 3 bases and J by 4 bases. This CDR3 has 18 residues. In germline, CDR1 is DFQATT, CDR2 SNEGSKA (reference sequence). CDR3 sequence: CSASSRRLAGVYADTQYF. CDR3 nucleotide sequence: TGCAGTGCTAGTAGCCGCCGACTAGCGGGAGTTTACGCAGATACGCAGTATTTT.

This clone was counted a single time. The V gene is TRBV7-6, the J gene TRBJ2-3, with TRBD2 matching 16 bases. The CDR3 consists of 18 residues. With 1 base clipped from V and 5 bases from J, the junction kept 6 bases outside the gene matches. The germline V gene encodes CDR1 SGHVS and CDR2 FNYEAQ. This CDR3 reads CASSLEGTSGRARDTQYF. The CDR3 DNA sequence: TGTGCCAGCAGCTTAGAAGGGACTAGCGGGAGGGCCAGAGATACGCAGTATTTT. Using reference TRBV7-6 and TRBJ2-3 for the parts outside the CDR3, the full variable domain is GAGVSQSPRYKVTKRGQDVALRCDPISGHVSLYWYRQALGQGPEFLTYFNYEAQQDKSGLPNDRFSAERPEGSISTLTIQRTEQRDSAMYRCASSLEGTSGRARDTQYFGPGTRLTVL.

A single count supports this clone. The chain joins TRBV7-9 to TRBJ2-3; weak D call: TRBD2 (6 bases). Deletions cut 5 bases from V and 3 bases from J, with 18 bases between. CDR1 is SEHNR, CDR2 FQNEAQ, per germline (reference sequence). The CDR3 extends over 16 amino acids. DNA for the CDR3: TGTGCCAGCAGCCAACTCGGAGGGCCGAGGACAGATACGCAGTATTTT. Protein: CASSQLGGPRTDTQYF.

The chain uses TRBV6-4 and TRBJ2-2, with 7 bases matching TRBD1. The J segment lost 4 bases and the V segment lost 5 bases, leaving 10 bases of the junction unmatched. The V gene's germline CDR1 is MRHNA and CDR2 SNTAGT. The CDR3 has 16 amino acids. As DNA, the CDR3 is TGTGCCAGCAGTCAGGACAGGTTTTTCAGCACCGGGGAGCTGTTTTTT. Its protein is CASSQDRFFSTGELFF.

The CDR3 spells CAISAVAEGADTQYF. CDR3 bases: TGTGCCATCAGTGCTGTAGCGGAAGGGGCAGATACGCAGTATTTT. The chain has TRBV10-3 and TRBJ2-3; D is perhaps TRBD2 (6 bases). This CDR3 comprises 15 residues. V was shortened by 4 bases and J by 4 bases, with 15 bases between the two germline ends. The germline V gene has CDR1 ENHRY and CDR2 SYGVKD.

This clone showed up just once. V and J are TRBV5-4 and TRBJ2-7; D ambiguous. The CDR3 is 12 amino acids. The germline V gene has CDR1 SGHNT and CDR2 YYREEE (reference sequence). The V gene lost 3 bases and the J gene lost 5 bases, with 9 bases spanning the gap. The CDR3: CASSSGEDEQYF. DNA of the CDR3: TGTGCCAGCAGCTCCGGAGAGGACGAGCAGTACTTC.

This clone has only one observation. In nucleotides, the CDR3 is TGTGCCAGCAGTTACACTGCAATGAACACTGAAGCTTTCTTT. This codes for CASSYTAMNTEAFF. The V gene is TRBV6-5, the J gene TRBJ1-1, with D uncertain. Germline V gives CDR1 MNHEY, CDR2 SVGAGI. The CDR3 length is 14 residues. V was trimmed by 2 bases and J by 0 bases, leaving 7 bases between them.

The rearrangement uses TRBV5-1 and TRBJ2-2, with TRBD2 identical over 7 bases. The CDR3 spans 14 residues. Per the germline V gene, CDR1 is SGHRS and CDR2 is YFSETQ. With 6 bases clipped from V and 6 bases from J, the junction kept 8 bases outside the gene matches. CDR3 nucleotides: TGCGCCAGCACGGACCCCCGGGGGGCCGGGGAGCTGTTTTTT. Translated, it gives CASTDPRGAGELFF.

J is TRBJ2-2 and V is TRBV27, with 10 bases lining up with TRBD1. From germline, CDR1 is MNHEY and CDR2 SMNVEV (reference sequence). Germline trimming cut 7 bases from V and 3 bases from J; bases unmatched to any gene: 11. This CDR3 is built from 17 residues. CDR3 DNA: TGTGCCAGCACTAAGAGGGGGACAGGGGTTTACACCGGGGAGCTGTTTTTT. Translation gives CASTKRGTGVYTGELFF.

CDR3 amino acids: CASSLASGVGYTF. DNA for the CDR3: TGTGCCAGCAGCTTAGCGTCAGGGGTAGGCTACACCTTC. The chain couples TRBV7-2 to TRBJ1-2; D is possibly TRBD1 (6 bases). Trimming cost V 0 bases and J 8 bases, with 10 bases left between them. The CDR3 runs to 13 residues. Looked up from germline, CDR1 is SGHTA and CDR2 is FQGNSA.

This clone was found a few times. The rearrangement uses TRBV4-1 and TRBJ1-3; D is possibly TRBD1 (6 bases). CDR3 size: 17 residues. The germline V gene encodes CDR1 MGHRA and CDR2 YSYEKL. Trimming took off 1 base at V and 1 base at J, with 14 bases between the two ends. The CDR3, as DNA: TGCGCCAGCAGCCAAGTCTGGGGGCGGGGGTCTGGAAACACCATATATTTT. It encodes CASSQVWGRGSGNTIYF.

The CDR3 coding sequence is TGCGCCAGCAGCTCCGCAGGGTCTGGAAACACCATATATTTT. Protein: CASSSAGSGNTIYF. This chain joins TRBV5-1 and TRBJ1-3; a weak D match, TRBD1 (5 bases). V was pared by 3 bases and J by 1 base, with 8 bases between. The CDR3 runs to 14 residues. Germline loops: CDR1 SGHRS, CDR2 YFSETQ.

V gene TRBV6-5 combines with J gene TRBJ1-3; tentatively, D is TRBD1 (5 bases). V was cut by 6 bases and J by 0 bases, with 12 bases left in between. Looked up from germline, CDR1 is MNHEY and CDR2 is SVGAGI. This CDR3 contains 15 residues. The CDR3 protein is CASRLTGDSGNTIYF. For the CDR3, the DNA is TGTGCCAGCAGACTAACAGGAGACTCTGGAAACACCATATATTTT.

The V and J genes are TRBV27 and TRBJ2-1, with a weak D call TRBD2 (6 bases). Trimming left V 2 bases short and J 6 bases short, with 17 bases between. Germline loops: CDR1 MNHEY, CDR2 SMNVEV (reference sequence). The CDR3 covers 16 residues. The CDR3 DNA follows: TGTGCCAGCAGTTTAACACCGGGACTTAGTACCAATGAGCAGTTCTTC. Translation gives CASSLTPGLSTNEQFF.

This sequence joins TRBV19 and TRBJ2-5, with D possibly TRBD2 on 6 matching bases. Per germline, CDR1 LNHDA and CDR2 SQIVND (reference sequence). This CDR3 is built from 13 residues. Trimming removed 6 bases from V and 3 bases from J, with 11 bases in between. The CDR3 spells CASRGRGKETQYF. The CDR3 DNA reads TGTGCCAGTAGGGGGCGGGGAAAAGAGACCCAGTACTTC.

The chain uses TRBV28 and TRBJ2-2; 7 nucleotides align to TRBD2. The germline V gene has CDR1 MDHEN and CDR2 SYDVKM. This CDR3 has 16 residues. V shed 2 bases and J 6 bases; nucleotides not matched to a gene: 9. Written as DNA, the CDR3 is TGTGCCAGCAGTTTAGCGGGAGTGGGTATGGCCGGGGAGCTGTTTTTT. Its protein is CASSLAGVGMAGELFF.

The genes are TRBV25-1 and TRBJ2-4, with 7 nucleotides matching TRBD2. The V gene's germline CDR1 is MGHDK and CDR2 SYGVNS. CDR3 length equals 16 residues. Trimming cost V 4 bases and J 3 bases; bases outside gene matches: 9. The CDR3 loop is CASSASPGGGKNIQYF. As DNA, the CDR3 is TGTGCCAGCAGTGCCTCCCCTGGGGGGGGCAAAAACATTCAGTACTTC. Supplemented by reference TRBV25-1 and TRBJ2-4, the full variable domain reads EADIYQTPRYLVIGTGKKITLECSQTMGHDKMYWYQQDPGMELHLIHYSYGVNSTEKGDLSSESTVSRIRTEHFPLTLESARPSHTSQYLCASSASPGGGKNIQYFGAGTRLSVL.

The rearrangement uses TRBV7-9 and TRBJ2-3; TRBD1 might be the D (5 bases). CDR3 size: 13 residues. Germline V gene lookup returns CDR1 SEHNR and CDR2 FQNEAQ (reference sequence). Trimming cost V 7 bases and J 2 bases, with 10 bases left between them. CDR3 coding DNA: TGTGCCAGCAACCATGGGGCCACAGATACGCAGTATTTT. Translation: CASNHGATDTQYF. The full variable domain, completed using reference TRBV7-9 and TRBJ2-3, is DTGVSQNPRHKITKRGQNVTFRCDPISEHNRLYWYRQTLGQGPEFLTYFQNEAQLEKSRLLSDRFSAERPKGSFSTLEIQRTEQGDSAMYLCASNHGATDTQYFGPGTRLTVL.

This clone was seen a single time. The rearrangement joins TRBV25-1 to TRBJ2-2, with 7 bases aligning to TRBD1. Trimming removed 5 bases from V and 1 base from J; junction bases left unmatched: 1. Germline V gene lookup returns CDR1 MGHDK and CDR2 SYGVNS. This CDR3 has 14 residues. Written as DNA, the CDR3 is TGTGCCAGCAGTCGGACAGGGAACACCGGGGAGCTGTTTTTT. It specifies CASSRTGNTGELFF.

The table lists this clone with a count of one. This chain uses TRBV6-2 or TRBV6-3 with TRBJ2-7; 7 positions match TRBD2. There are 13 residues in the CDR3. Germline CDR1 MNHEY, CDR2 SVGEGT. V shed 5 bases and J 2 bases; nucleotides not matched to a gene: 3. The CDR3 nucleotides are TGTGCCAGCAGTCGCGGACTAGCCTACGAGCAGTACTTC. Encoded protein: CASSRGLAYEQYF.

The rearrangement uses TRBV12-5 and TRBJ1-1; D is perhaps TRBD1 (5 bases). The CDR3 spans 15 residues. V was shortened by 6 bases and J by 0 bases, with 14 bases between the two germline ends. Per the germline V gene, CDR1 is LGHNT and CDR2 is FRNRAP. The CDR3 sequence: CASGPPGVMNTEAFF. In nucleotides, the CDR3 is TGTGCTAGTGGACCTCCGGGGGTTATGAACACTGAAGCTTTCTTT.